Given below is one TCR beta chain in context. Its target is not known. This entry comes from a study of blood T cells in healthy people across ages. Primed by a sample-barcoded 5' primer and a J-beta primer mix, a second PCR proceeded for roughly 7 to 12 cycles. TCRdb independently ran MiXCR on the 5' RACE reads; one entry per CDR3 protein. The table has some 1.5 million distinct CDR3 sequences, roughly 43% seen once. Every donor gave 8 to 10 milliliters of peripheral blood. General study points: The study could not conclusively compare naive and antigen-experienced cells, given its unsorted PBMCs. A roughly linear fall in TCR beta diversity per million T cells was seen with increasing age.

Germline V CDR1 and CDR2: SGHRS, YFSETQ. CDR3 length: 14 residues. Deletions cut 0 bases from V and 4 bases from J, with 10 bases between. The TCR originated in a woman aged 18-29 years in good health. This rearrangement joins TRBV5-1 to TRBJ2-5; unclear D gene. Material: blood. The CDR3 spells CASSLGTFRETQYF. In DNA form, the CDR3 reads TGCGCCAGCAGCTTGGGGACGTTCCGAGAGACCCAGTACTTC. Supplemented by reference TRBV5-1 and TRBJ2-5, the full variable domain reads KAGVTQTPRYLIKTRGQQVTLSCSPISGHRSVSWYQQTPGQGLQFLFEYFSETQRNKGNFPGRFSGRQFSNSRSEMNVSTLELGDSALYLCASSLGTFRETQYFGPGTRLLVL.